The following is a TCR beta chain sequence with its context. This entry belongs to a study of T cell responses to AZD1222 COVID-19 vaccine. Some clones are missing from TCRdb's copy, which holds only in-frame ones; the method was immunoSEQ multiplex PCR. Among 150,000 or so clones, approximately 91% were seen once, and the ten largest hold more than 0.9%. CDR3 length: 14 residues. V lost 6 bases, J lost 7 bases, and 17 bases lay in between. Germline V lookup: CDR1 MDHEN, CDR2 SYDVKM. This sequence originates from an adult who received the AZD1222 COVID-19 vaccine. Here the sequenced sample was peripheral blood, taken 28 days after the second AZD1222 dose. This chain links TRBV28 with TRBJ2-3; D might be TRBD2 (5 bases). DNA for the CDR3: TGTGCCAGCAGGGATAAGCGGAACATGAATACGCAGTATTTT. Amino acid sequence: CASRDKRNMNTQYF. Using reference TRBV28 and TRBJ2-3 for the parts outside the CDR3, the full variable domain is DVKVTQSSRYLVKRTGEKVFLECVQDMDHENMFWYRQDPGLGLRLIYFSYDVKMKEKGDIPEGYSVSREKKERFSLILESASTNQTSMYLCASRDKRNMNTQYFGPGTRLTVL.